The 30 T cell receptor beta chains given below trace back to one sample, sequenced in a study of long-term antiretroviral therapy in people with HIV (dated by TCRdb to the early 2020s). Sequencing of the TRB variable region was done with the immunoSEQ hsTCRB v3.0 assay at survey level resolution. Here the immuneACCESS table is served through TCRdb, limited to in-frame sequences with V and J called. Missing clones are a known gap in these copies; in checked studies unresolved V genes cover under half, and the rest lacks a known reason. The sample table shows some 40,000 clones, and roughly four fifths are seen once. The ten biggest clones cover around 6.5% of the sample. The specimen comprised unsorted PBMCs, sampled 1 year after starting antiretroviral therapy. The receptors shown here come from a man between 18 and 29 years old with HIV.

V is TRBV6-5 and J is TRBJ2-5; D may be TRBD2 (5 bases). The tail of the sequence fits TRBJ2-7 better, so the J call may be wrong. The CDR3 length is 16 residues. Germline V gives CDR1 MNHEY, CDR2 SVGAGI. Here the CDR3 reads CASSYSSYGETYEQYF. Here the CDR3 DNA reads TGTGCCAGCAGTTACTCGAGTTACGGGGAAACCTACGAGCAGTACTTC.

This chain links TRBV29-1 with TRBJ2-6; D remains ambiguous. V lost 2 bases to trimming and J lost 1 base, with 9 bases between them. Germline lookup yields CDR1 SQVTM and CDR2 ANQGSEA. This CDR3 comprises 15 residues. This CDR3 is CSVELEESGANVLTF. Here the CDR3 DNA reads TGCAGCGTTGAATTAGAGGAATCTGGGGCCAACGTCCTGACTTTC.

This chain connects TRBV5-1 to TRBJ2-3; 9 bases map to TRBD1. With V trimmed by 2 bases and J by 5 bases, 12 bases remained unmatched. Germline V gene sequence: CDR1 SGHRS, CDR2 YFSETQ. The CDR3 totals 17 residues. The CDR3 DNA reads as TGCGCCAGCAGCTTTTCCGGACAGGGGTTGTATAAAGATACGCAGTATTTT. This gives the protein CASSFSGQGLYKDTQYF.

J is TRBJ2-7 and V is TRBV28; 10 bases fit TRBD1. CDR3 length: 14 amino acids. CDR1 and CDR2 (germline): MDHEN, SYDVKM. The J segment lost 5 bases and the V segment lost 5 bases, leaving 6 bases of the junction unmatched. The CDR3 loop reads CASSITGTGDEQYF. The DNA of the CDR3 is TGTGCCAGCAGTATAACCGGGACAGGGGACGAGCAGTACTTC. The variable domain in full, completed from reference TRBV28 and TRBJ2-7, reads DVKVTQSSRYLVKRTGEKVFLECVQDMDHENMFWYRQDPGLGLRLIYFSYDVKMKEKGDIPEGYSVSREKKERFSLILESASTNQTSMYLCASSITGTGDEQYFGPGTRLTVT.

The genes are TRBV2 and TRBJ2-7; D unclear. CDR3 length: 11 residues. Per the germline V gene, CDR1 is SNHLY and CDR2 is FYNNEI. The V end was cut by 3 bases, the J end by 1 base, with 1 base between. CDR3 region: CASSDSYEQYF. The CDR3 DNA is TGTGCCAGCAGTGATTCCTACGAGCAGTACTTC.

CDR3 residues: CSVTGSGDNQPQHF. CDR3 nucleotide sequence: TGCAGCGTTACCGGCTCGGGGGACAATCAGCCCCAGCATTTT. The chain has TRBV29-1 and TRBJ1-5, with a tentative D call TRBD1 (5 bases). The CDR3 is 14 residues long. CDR1 is SQVTM, CDR2 ANQGSEA, per germline. Trimming cost V 5 bases and J 3 bases, with 14 bases left between them.

The chain couples TRBV4-3 to TRBJ2-7; 9 bases are shared with TRBD1. V trimming: 5 bases; J trimming: 6 bases; junction bases outside the gene matches: 8. CDR1 is LGHNA, CDR2 YSLEER, per germline. CDR3 length: 14 amino acids. The CDR3 region has the DNA TGCGCCAGCAGCAGCCGGGACAGGGCATCCGAGCAGTACTTC. Residues: CASSSRDRASEQYF.

The chain recombines TRBV4-3 with TRBJ1-2; the D is unclear. Trimming shortened V by 1 base and J by 4 bases, and 10 bases separated the two germline ends. CDR1 is LGHNA, CDR2 YSLEER, per germline. The CDR3 extends over 14 amino acids. CDR3 sequence reads: CASSQALGGYGYTF. The CDR3 coding sequence is TGCGCCAGCAGCCAAGCTTTGGGAGGCTATGGCTACACCTTC.

V is TRBV5-1 and J is TRBJ2-7, with 7 bases matching TRBD2. The V segment lost 1 base and the J segment 3 bases; nucleotides outside the gene matches: 4. The length of the CDR3 is 14 residues. Germline V gives CDR1 SGHRS, CDR2 YFSETQ. The CDR3: CASSLRGEDYEQYF. DNA of the CDR3: TGCGCCAGCAGCTTGCGGGGGGAGGACTACGAGCAGTACTTC.

The V gene is TRBV5-4, the J gene TRBJ1-2; TRBD1 might be the D (6 bases). Per germline, CDR1 SGHNT and CDR2 YYREEE (reference sequence). This CDR3 is 17 amino acids long. Trimming shortened V by 1 base and J by 4 bases, and 20 bases separated the two germline ends. CDR3 in amino acids: CASSLRGRRGSIYGYTF. Here the CDR3 DNA reads TGTGCCAGCAGCTTGCGGGGAAGGAGGGGGTCTATCTATGGCTACACCTTC.

The rearrangement links TRBV5-4 to TRBJ2-7, with D unresolved. This CDR3 is built from 13 residues. V lost 0 bases and J lost 3, with 7 bases in between. Germline CDR1 reads SGHNT; CDR2 reads YYREEE (reference sequence). CDR3 sequence: CASSLESDYEQYF. DNA for the CDR3: TGTGCCAGCAGCTTGGAATCGGACTACGAGCAGTACTTC.

The chain has TRBV6-5 and TRBJ2-7; 8 nucleotides align to TRBD2. CDR3 size: 14 residues. The J segment lost 2 bases and the V segment lost 6 bases, leaving 6 bases of the junction unmatched. Germline CDR1 is MNHEY and CDR2 is SVGAGI. CDR3 in amino acids: CASSIAGPAYEQYF. The CDR3 region has the DNA TGTGCCAGCAGCATAGCGGGGCCGGCCTACGAGCAGTACTTC.

This chain joins TRBV10-3 and TRBJ1-1; TRBD1 agrees at 7 bases. This CDR3 is 14 amino acids long. The trim removed 3 bases at V and 5 bases at J, leaving 6 bases unmatched. Germline CDR1 ENHRY, CDR2 SYGVKD. In DNA, the CDR3 is TGTGCCATCAGTGAAGAGGGGGCGAGGACTGAAGCTTTCTTT. Translation: CAISEEGARTEAFF.

The chain links TRBV28 to TRBJ2-4, with TRBD2 as a possible D gene (5 bases). The CDR3 contains 13 residues. Per germline, CDR1 MDHEN and CDR2 SYDVKM. Trimming removed 8 bases from V and 8 bases from J, with 16 bases in between. The CDR3 sequence: CASSPGWRDIQYF. The CDR3 DNA sequence: TGTGCCAGCTCTCCGGGGTGGCGGGACATTCAGTACTTC.

This clone showed up just a few times. The chain employs TRBV7-9 and TRBJ1-2; D unclear. Trimming took off 1 base at V and 4 bases at J, with 10 bases between the two ends. This CDR3 has 14 amino acids. Germline CDR1 is SEHNR and CDR2 is FQNEAQ (reference sequence). Here the CDR3 reads CASSLVGTVYGYTF. The CDR3 DNA sequence: TGTGCCAGCAGCTTAGTGGGAACCGTCTATGGCTACACCTTC.

The chain employs TRBV4-3 and TRBJ2-1; possibly TRBD1 or TRBD2 for D (6 bases each). The CDR3 is 15 amino acids. Trimming took off 8 bases at V and 4 bases at J, with 18 bases between the two ends. CDR1 and CDR2 (germline): LGHNA, YSLEER. The CDR3 reads CASGVGGGGYNEQFF. DNA for the CDR3: TGCGCCAGCGGGGTGGGCGGAGGGGGGTACAATGAGCAGTTCTTC.

This chain joins TRBV10-3 and TRBJ2-5, with 11 bases aligning to TRBD2. The CDR3 has 13 residues. The germline V gene encodes CDR1 ENHRY and CDR2 SYGVKD. The junction had 5 bases not matched to a gene; V was cut back by 9 bases and J by 5 bases. The CDR3 spells CAISGGAGETQYF. CDR3 bases: TGTGCCATTAGCGGGGGGGCCGGGGAGACCCAGTACTTC.

The CDR3 DNA follows: TGTGCCAGCAGAACCGGACAGGGGACTGAAGCTTTCTTT. Translated: CASRTGQGTEAFF. V is TRBV2 and J is TRBJ1-1; 9 nucleotides align to TRBD1. Germline CDR1 is SNHLY and CDR2 is FYNNEI. The ends lost 6 bases at V and 5 bases at J; junction bases unmatched: 4. This CDR3 comprises 13 residues.

This clone was recorded once. This sequence joins TRBV2 and TRBJ1-1, with no clear D. Germline V gene sequence: CDR1 SNHLY, CDR2 FYNNEI. Trimming stripped 8 bases from V and 2 bases from J, with 9 bases between. The CDR3 has 12 residues. The CDR3 reads CASQRSNTEAFF. The DNA for the CDR3 is TGTGCCAGCCAAAGGAGCAACACTGAAGCTTTCTTT.

This clone was seen a single time. This chain uses TRBV5-4 with TRBJ2-2, with no clear D. CDR1 and CDR2 from the germline V gene are SGHNT and YYREEE (reference sequence). Trimming took 1 base from V and 2 from J, leaving 9 bases between them. The CDR3 is 15 residues long. This CDR3 is CASSLRPGNTGELFF. The CDR3 DNA sequence: TGTGCCAGCAGCTTGAGGCCAGGCAACACCGGGGAGCTGTTTTTT.

CDR3 sequence: CASSVSGLQGDEQFF. DNA of the CDR3: TGTGCCAGCAGCGTATCAGGTCTACAAGGCGATGAGCAGTTCTTC. The rearrangement links TRBV9 to TRBJ2-1; D remains unclear. The CDR3 runs 15 residues. CDR1 and CDR2 from the germline V gene are SGDLS and YYNGEE. The ends were cut back, 1 base at V and 8 bases at J, with 16 bases in the middle.

The J gene is TRBJ2-7, the V gene TRBV5-1; perhaps TRBD1 as D (6 bases). Trimming cost V 6 bases and J 0 bases, with 16 bases left between them. CDR1 SGHRS and CDR2 YFSETQ come from the germline V gene. The CDR3 has 15 amino acids. CDR3 DNA sequence: TGCGCCAGCACCCCGTTAGGGGGAAGCTCCTACGAGCAGTACTTC. Translating it yields CASTPLGGSSYEQYF. The whole variable domain, filled in from reference TRBV5-1 and TRBJ2-7, reads KAGVTQTPRYLIKTRGQQVTLSCSPISGHRSVSWYQQTPGQGLQFLFEYFSETQRNKGNFPGRFSGRQFSNSRSEMNVSTLELGDSALYLCASTPLGGSSYEQYFGPGTRLTVT.

CDR3 amino acids: CASSYRSSGNTIYF. CDR3 bases: TGTGCCAGCAGTTATCGGAGCTCTGGAAACACCATATATTTT. V and J are TRBV6-5 and TRBJ1-3, with D unresolved. The germline V gene encodes CDR1 MNHEY and CDR2 SVGAGI. Trimming removed 3 bases at V and 0 bases at J, with 6 bases between. The CDR3 is made up of 14 amino acids.

Within the sample, this clone is medium-sized (0.01 to 0.1%). V usage is TRBV11-3 and J usage is TRBJ2-2, with 8 positions matching TRBD2. Losses at the gene ends were 5 bases for V and 4 bases for J; bases not matched to a gene: 3. Germline CDR1 SGHNT, CDR2 YENEEA. This CDR3 comprises 14 residues. CDR3 residues: CASSPRGGTGELFF. DNA for the CDR3: TGTGCCAGCAGCCCCCGGGGGGGCACCGGGGAGCTGTTTTTT. The full variable domain, rest sourced from reference TRBV11-3 and TRBJ2-2, is EAGVVQSPRYKIIEKKQPVAFWCNPISGHNTLYWYLQNLGQGPELLIRYENEEAVDDSQLPKDRFSAERLKGVDSTLKIQPAELGDSAVYLCASSPRGGTGELFFGEGSRLTVL.

This clone turned up a few times. The J gene is TRBJ2-2, the V gene TRBV7-6; unclear D gene. CDR3 length: 12 amino acids. Per germline, CDR1 SGHVS and CDR2 FNYEAQ. Trimming pared 4 bases from V and 8 bases from J, leaving 8 bases between. The CDR3 DNA reads as TGTGCCAGCAGCTACCCGGCGGGGGAGCTGTTTTTT. Amino acids: CASSYPAGELFF.

This clone has just a few counts. The rearrangement joins TRBV7-6 to TRBJ2-1; D gene uncertain. The CDR3 runs 12 residues. Germline CDR1 SGHVS, CDR2 FNYEAQ. V lost 2 bases, J lost 9 bases, and 8 bases lay in between. The DNA of the CDR3 is TGTGCCAGCAGCTTATCTACGGGTGAGCAGTTCTTC. It is translated as CASSLSTGEQFF.

The chain links TRBV11-2 to TRBJ2-3, with 9 bases matching TRBD2. The V segment lost 0 bases and the J segment 3 bases; nucleotides outside the gene matches: 7. CDR1 SGHAT and CDR2 FQNNGV come from the germline V gene. The CDR3 has 17 amino acids. The CDR3 nucleotides read TGTGCCAGCAGCTTAGAAATGGCGGGGGGGCCGACAGATACGCAGTATTTT. Translated, it gives CASSLEMAGGPTDTQYF.

The rearrangement links TRBV2 to TRBJ2-3; weak D call: TRBD2 (7 bases). The CDR3 has 15 amino acids. The germline gives CDR1 SNHLY, CDR2 FYNNEI. Trimming left V 2 bases short and J 5 bases short, with 14 bases between. The DNA for the CDR3 is TGTGCCAGCAGTGAATTGTGGGGGGGGCAAGATACGCAGTATTTT. Translated, it gives CASSELWGGQDTQYF.

V gene TRBV5-5 combines with J gene TRBJ2-2; possibly TRBD1 or TRBD2 for D (6 bases each). This CDR3 comprises 16 residues. The V gene's germline CDR1 is SGHKS and CDR2 YYEKEE (reference sequence). The V gene lost 2 bases and the J gene lost 3 bases, with 14 bases spanning the gap. CDR3 DNA: TGTGCCAGCAGCTTCCGGGGGCCATACGACACCGGGGAGCTGTTTTTT. Translation gives CASSFRGPYDTGELFF.

This clone was seen just once. The V and J genes are TRBV6-1 and TRBJ1-5, with TRBD1 identical over 8 bases. V trimming: 9 bases; J trimming: 6 bases; junction bases outside the gene matches: 13. Germline V gene sequence: CDR1 MNHNS, CDR2 SASEGT. The length of the CDR3 is 15 residues. The CDR3 DNA is TGTGCCAGTATACAAACAGGGGGGGCTGGTCAGCCCCAGCATTTT. Protein sequence: CASIQTGGAGQPQHF.